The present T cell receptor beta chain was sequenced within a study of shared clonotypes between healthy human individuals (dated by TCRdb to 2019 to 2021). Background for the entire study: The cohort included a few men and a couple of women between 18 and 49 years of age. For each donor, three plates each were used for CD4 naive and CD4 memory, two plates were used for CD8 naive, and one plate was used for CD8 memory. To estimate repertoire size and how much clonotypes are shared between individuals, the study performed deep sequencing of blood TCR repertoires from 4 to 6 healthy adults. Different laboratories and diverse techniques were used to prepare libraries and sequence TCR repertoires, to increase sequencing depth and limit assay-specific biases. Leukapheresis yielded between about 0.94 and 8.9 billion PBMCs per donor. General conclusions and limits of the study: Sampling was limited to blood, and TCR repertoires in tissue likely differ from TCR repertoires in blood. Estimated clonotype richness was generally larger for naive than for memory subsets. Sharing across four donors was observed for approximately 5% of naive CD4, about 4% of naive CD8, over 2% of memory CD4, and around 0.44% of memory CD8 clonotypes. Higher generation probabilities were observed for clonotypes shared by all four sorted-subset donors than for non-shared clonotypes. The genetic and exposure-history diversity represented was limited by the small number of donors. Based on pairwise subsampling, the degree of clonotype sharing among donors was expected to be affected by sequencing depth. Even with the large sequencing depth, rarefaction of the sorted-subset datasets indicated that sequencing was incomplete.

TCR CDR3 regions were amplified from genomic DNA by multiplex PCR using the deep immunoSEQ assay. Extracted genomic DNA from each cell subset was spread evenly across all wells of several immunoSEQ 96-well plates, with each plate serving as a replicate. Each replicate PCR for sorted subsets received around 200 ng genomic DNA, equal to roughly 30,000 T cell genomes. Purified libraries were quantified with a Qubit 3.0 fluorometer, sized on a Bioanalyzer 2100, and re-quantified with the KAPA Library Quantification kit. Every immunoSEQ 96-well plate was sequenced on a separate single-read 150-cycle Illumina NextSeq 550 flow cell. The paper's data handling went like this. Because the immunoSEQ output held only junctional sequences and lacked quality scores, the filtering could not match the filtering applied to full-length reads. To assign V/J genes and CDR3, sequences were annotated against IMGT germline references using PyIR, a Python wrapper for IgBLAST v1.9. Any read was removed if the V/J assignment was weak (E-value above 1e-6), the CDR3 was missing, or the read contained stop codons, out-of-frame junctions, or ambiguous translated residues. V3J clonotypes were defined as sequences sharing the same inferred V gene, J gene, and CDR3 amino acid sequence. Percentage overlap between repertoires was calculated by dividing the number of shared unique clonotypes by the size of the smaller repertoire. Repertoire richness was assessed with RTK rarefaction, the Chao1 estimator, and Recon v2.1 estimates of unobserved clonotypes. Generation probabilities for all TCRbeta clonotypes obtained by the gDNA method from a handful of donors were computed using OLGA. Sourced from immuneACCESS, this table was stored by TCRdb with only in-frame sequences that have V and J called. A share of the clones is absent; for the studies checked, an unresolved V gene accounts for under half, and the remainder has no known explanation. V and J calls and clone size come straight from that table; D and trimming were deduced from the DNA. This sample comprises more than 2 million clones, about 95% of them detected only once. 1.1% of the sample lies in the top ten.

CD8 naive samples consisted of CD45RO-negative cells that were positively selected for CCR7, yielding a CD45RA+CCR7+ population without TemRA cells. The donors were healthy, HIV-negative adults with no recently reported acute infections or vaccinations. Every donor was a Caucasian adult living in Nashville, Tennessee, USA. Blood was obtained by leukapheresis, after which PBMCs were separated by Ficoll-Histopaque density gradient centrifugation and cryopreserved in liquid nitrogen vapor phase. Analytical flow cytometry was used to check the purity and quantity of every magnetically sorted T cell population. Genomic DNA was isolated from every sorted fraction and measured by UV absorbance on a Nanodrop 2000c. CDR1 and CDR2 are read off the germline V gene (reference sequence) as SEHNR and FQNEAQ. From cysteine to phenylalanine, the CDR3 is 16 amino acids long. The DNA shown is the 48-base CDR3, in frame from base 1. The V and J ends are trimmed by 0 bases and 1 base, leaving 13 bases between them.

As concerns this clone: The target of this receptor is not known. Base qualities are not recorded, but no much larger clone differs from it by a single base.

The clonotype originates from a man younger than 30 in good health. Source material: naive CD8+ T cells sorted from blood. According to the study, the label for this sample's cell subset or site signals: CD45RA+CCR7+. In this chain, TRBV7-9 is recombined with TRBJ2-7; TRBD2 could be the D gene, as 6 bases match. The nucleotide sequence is TGTGCCAGCAGCTTAGCGCGCGGGACTTTTTCCTACGAGCAGTACTTC. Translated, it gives CASSLARGTFSYEQYF. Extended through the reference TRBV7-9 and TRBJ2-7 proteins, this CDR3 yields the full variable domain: DTGVSQNPRHKITKRGQNVTFRCDPISEHNRLYWYRQTLGQGPEFLTYFQNEAQLEKSRLLSDRFSAERPKGSFSTLEIQRTEQGDSAMYLCASSLARGTFSYEQYFGPGTRLTVT.